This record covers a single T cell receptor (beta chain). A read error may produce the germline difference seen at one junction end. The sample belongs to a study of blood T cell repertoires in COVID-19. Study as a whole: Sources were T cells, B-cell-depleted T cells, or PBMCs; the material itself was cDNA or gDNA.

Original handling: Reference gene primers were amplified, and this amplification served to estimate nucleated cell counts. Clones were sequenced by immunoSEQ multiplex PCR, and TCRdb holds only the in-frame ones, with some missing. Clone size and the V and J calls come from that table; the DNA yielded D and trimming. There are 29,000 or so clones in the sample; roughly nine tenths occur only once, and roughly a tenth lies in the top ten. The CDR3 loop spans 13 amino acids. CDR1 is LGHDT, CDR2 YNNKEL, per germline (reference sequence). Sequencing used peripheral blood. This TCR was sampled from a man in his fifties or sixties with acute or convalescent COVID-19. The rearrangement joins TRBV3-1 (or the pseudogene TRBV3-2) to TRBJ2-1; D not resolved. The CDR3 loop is CASGQPFNNEQFF. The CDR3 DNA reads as TGTGCCAGCGGCCAACCTTTTAACAATGAGCAGTTCTTC.